The entry below gives a single T cell receptor (beta chain) sequence along with its context. The data derive from a study of CD8 T cells in Susac syndrome. The J segment lost 4 bases and the V segment lost 2 bases, leaving 11 bases of the junction unmatched. CDR3 length equals 17 residues. The germline V gene encodes CDR1 LNHDA and CDR2 SQIVND (reference sequence). With random hexamers, about 0.45 to 1 ug RNA was reverse transcribed. The TCR beta CDR3 was amplified by immunoSEQ multiplex PCR across 54 Vbeta, 13 Jbeta. TCRdb re-derived calls from the immunoSEQ multiplex PCR reads in MiXCR, one entry per CDR3 protein. The table has 250,000 to 350,000 distinct CDR3 sequences, about 90% seen once; the top ten hold approximately 0.065%.

Sequencing used CD4+ T cells from PBMCs. The receptor was derived from a human donor with multiple sclerosis. The chain links TRBV19 to TRBJ1-2, with TRBD1 identical over 9 bases. This chain's CDR3 is CASSISATGTGIYGYTF. DNA for the CDR3: TGTGCCAGTAGTATATCCGCGACGGGGACAGGGATCTATGGCTACACCTTC.